This TCR beta chain appears in the sequencing data of a study of T cell responses to AZD1222 COVID-19 vaccine. Looking at the study overall: Pooled together were second doses at about 4 or about 12 weeks. General study results and limits: Close to half of spike-specific TCRs reportedly recognize unmutated variant regions.

On this clone: Its antigen is still unknown.

The CDR3 is 17 amino acids. Germline V gives CDR1 SGHDT, CDR2 YYEEEE. V lost 9 bases, J lost 0 bases, and 19 bases lay in between. Sequencing was performed with immunoSEQ multiplex PCR; in TCRdb, only in-frame clones are kept and a portion is missing. The table lists about 190,000 clones, roughly 93% of them singletons. The input for sequencing was peripheral blood, taken on day 0 of AZD1222 vaccination. The TCR was taken from an adult in good health. This rearrangement joins TRBV5-6 to TRBJ1-6; the D gene is possibly TRBD1 (5 bases). DNA for the CDR3: TGTGCCACCCGCACCTCCAGGGAGGGCTCCTATAATTCACCCCTCCACTTT. Its protein is CATRTSREGSYNSPLHF.